This T cell receptor (beta chain) was recorded in a study of technical replicates of blood from several donors. Using immunoSEQ multiplex PCR, the repertoire was profiled, and TCRdb retains in-frame clones only, with some absent. The repertoire has roughly 70,000 clones, roughly 90% of them found once; the top ten carry roughly 5%. The TCR originated in a human donor in good health. Some clones in this sample may be carry-over from other donors' samples. Input material: PBMCs.

CDR3 region: CASTPTGTTTYNEQFF. The CDR3 DNA follows: TGCGCCAGCACTCCAACCGGGACTACAACCTACAATGAGCAGTTCTTC. The rearrangement links TRBV5-1 to TRBJ2-1; 7 bases fit TRBD2. This CDR3 has 16 amino acids. J gave up 2 bases and V 6 bases, and 11 bases lay outside the gene matches. The germline V gene has CDR1 SGHRS and CDR2 YFSETQ.